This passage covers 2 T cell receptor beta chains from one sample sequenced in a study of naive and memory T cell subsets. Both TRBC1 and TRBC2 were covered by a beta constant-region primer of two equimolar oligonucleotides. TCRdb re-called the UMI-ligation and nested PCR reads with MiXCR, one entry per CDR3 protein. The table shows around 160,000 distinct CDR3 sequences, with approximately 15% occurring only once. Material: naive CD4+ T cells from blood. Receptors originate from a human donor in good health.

CDR3 loop: CASSFASGANTGELFF. CDR3 nucleotides: TGTGCCAGCAGCTTTGCTAGCGGAGCGAACACCGGGGAGCTGTTTTTT. The chain has TRBV7-2 and TRBJ2-2; 7 bases agree with TRBD2. Germline V gene data show CDR1 as SGHTA and CDR2 as FQGNSA. The CDR3 is made up of 16 amino acids. V shed 3 bases and J 0 bases; nucleotides not matched to a gene: 4.

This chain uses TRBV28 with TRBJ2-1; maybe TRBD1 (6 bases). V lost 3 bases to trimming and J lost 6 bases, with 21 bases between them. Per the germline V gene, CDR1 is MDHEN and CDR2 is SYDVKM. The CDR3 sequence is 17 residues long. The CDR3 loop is CASSFESVRGWANEQFF. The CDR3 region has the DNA TGTGCCAGCAGTTTTGAGAGTGTGAGGGGGTGGGCCAATGAGCAGTTCTTC.